This T cell receptor beta chain is drawn from a study of cytomegalovirus exposure and HLA in healthy donors (dated by TCRdb to about 2017). Some background on the complete study: An earlier analysis of approximately 550 of the donors reported about 250 Gb of sequence data and roughly 110 million unique TCR beta sequences from about 180 million T cells. An early release that covered fewer than 750 HLA-typed donors contained approximately 290 gigabases of sequencing data and roughly 84 million unique TCR sequences. Of the approximately 400 genotyped donors, about 80% fell in the genetic ancestry cluster associated with self-reported Caucasian donors. The study aimed to test whether cataloging public T cell receptors could reveal signatures of past pathogen exposure. The study profiled the T cell repertoires of more than 500 subjects by immunosequencing and related them to cytomegalovirus serostatus. A separate validation cohort of roughly 130 different subjects was used in addition to the roughly 620-subject first cohort. To predict cytomegalovirus infection status, the study combined high-throughput TCR immunosequencing, statistical association of individual TCRs with disease status, and machine learning. To study patterns of TCR occurrence, a later analysis re-analyzed previously published TCR beta repertoires from around 700 donors and added high-resolution HLA genotyping. In the later analysis, no new phenotypic data were used to find candidate immune exposures; instead, reliance was placed on TCR beta sequences and their occurrence across donors. An earlier analysis of 500 to 650 of the donors applied high-throughput TCR beta sequencing to assess whether each TCR beta V gene segment acted as functional or pseudogenic. Donor age, sex, ethnicity and CMV serostatus were compiled together with the repertoire data. A later genetic analysis took genome-wide SNP genotypes for 398 of the 666 donors and used that subset as a discovery cohort. Every repertoire in the discovery cohort had been generated on one and the same sequencing platform. Both class I and class II loci were covered by HLA typing, at four-digit resolution. The number of typed donors differed by locus: about 620-630 for A, B, C, DRB1 and DQB1; some 540 for DQA1; approximately 600 for DPA1; and around 470 for DPB1. Several DR-DQ haplotypes were treated as single units for association and clustering because of strong linkage in the cohort. Across around 400 genotyped donors of the cohort, an average of approximately 240,000 unique TCR beta nucleotide sequences per donor were sequenced, and approximately 19% of those sequences were non-productive. Broad study findings and their caveats: An association between a missense DCLRE1C variant and V-gene and J-gene trimming of TCR beta chains was found in a later genetic analysis and replicated in an independent cohort. The 87-base-pair reads could not distinguish some IMGT-functional V segments, including TRBV6-2 and TRBV6-3, so those segments were excluded. Fewer than 20 rarely observed V segments, including chromosome 9 orphons, were excluded from the earlier analysis of several hundred of the donors because counts were too low. An earlier analysis of approximately 570 of the donors showed that most TCR beta V segments appeared in productive rearrangements either about 87% or about 30% of the time, which broadly matched IMGT annotations. When HLA alleles, especially DR and DQ, strongly co-occurred, TCR associations were difficult to assign to individual alleles. CMV serostatus was the only immune exposure information available for the cohort. In both the original and validation cohorts, the classifier was reported to diagnose cytomegalovirus status with high specificity and sensitivity. A few of the identified cytomegalovirus-associated TCR beta chains were confirmed in vitro to be specific for cytomegalovirus antigens. Presence/absence analyses assumed roughly uniform sequencing depth across donors, an assumption that may not hold. Linkage disequilibrium might explain the correlated functional status among segregating V segments, but an unknown experimental factor could not be excluded. A later analysis found that TCR association rates varied across HLA loci, with DRB1 alleles showing the most associated TCRs and HLA-C alleles the fewest. Because some donors lacked HLA typing at each locus, the association tests relied only on the typed subset. The sequencing pipeline was judged likely to have produced a cluster of highly shared sequence variants as a technical artifact. This cohort had only TCR beta chains sequenced, and the lack of alpha or paired-chain data limited which features could be detected. Across donors, most TCR sequences were observed very rarely, whereas some public TCRs were present in many individuals. A later analysis found that most CMV-associated TCR beta chains appeared HLA-restricted, with HLA associations seemingly driven largely by CMV exposure. The authors suggested that the approach could potentially be extended to other disease states and immunological phenotypes. A further reported finding was that TCR beta sequences accurately predicted the HLA-A and HLA-B alleles for most subjects in the first cohort. In a later analysis, some 18,000 TCR beta sequences were associated with specific HLA alleles at a false discovery rate of 0.05. In a later analysis, HLA-associated TCR beta chains were found to be more clonally expanded and to have lower generation probabilities than equally common non-associated chains. A total of around 150 TCR beta chains were listed by the study as associated with cytomegalovirus. In a later genetic analysis, fewer N-insertions in productive TCRs were reported among donors in an Asian-associated ancestry cluster than the approximately 630-donor mean. Several of the top co-occurrence clusters appeared to be linked to parvovirus B19, influenza, CMV and Epstein-Barr virus, according to a later analysis.

The cohort was made up of approximately 670 healthy bone marrow donors. All cohort members were sampled while nominally healthy, although unrecorded immune exposures were likely present. The donor was CMV seropositive and belonged to the group of 250 to 300 seropositive cohort members. A peripheral blood sample was collected from each donor, and TCR beta sequencing was performed on peripheral blood mononuclear cells. Genomic DNA extraction from the blood cell samples was performed with the Qiagen DNeasy Blood Extraction Kit. Libraries were built with the immunoSEQ multiplex PCR assay. For the multiplex PCR, a mixture combining 60 forward primers for TCR Vbeta segments and 13 reverse primers for TCR Jbeta segments was used. The CDR3 region of rearranged TCR beta genes was amplified from genomic DNA by a multiplex PCR assay. The amplified TCR beta libraries were sequenced on the Illumina HiSeq System as 87-base-pair reads. For the original study's pipeline: In a later analysis, tens of millions of unique TCR beta chains were counted across the 666 repertoires, and around 11 million of these chains were shared by at least two donors. Raw reads were error-corrected and collapsed into unique sequences by a nearest-neighbor algorithm in which closely related sequences were merged to remove PCR and sequencing errors. Alignment of CDR3 sequences to IMGT reference sequences was used to assign V, D and J gene segments. For a sequence to be retained, at least a six-nucleotide match to both a V gene segment and a J gene segment was required. Rearrangements were called productive when the CDR3 lacked stop codons and stayed in frame with V and J; all others were non-productive. Following IMGT convention, CDR3 was defined as the stretch from the second conserved V-encoded cysteine up to the conserved J-encoded phenylalanine. The earlier analysis of about 590 of the donors excluded sequences that lacked an unambiguous match to a single V gene segment. In an earlier analysis of several hundred of the donors, V segments were called functional above 56.7% productive rearrangements and were called segregating when the between-donor standard deviation exceeded 5%. A statistical classification framework was developed to diagnose cytomegalovirus status using the catalog of TCR beta chain sequences. A later analysis assigned V and J genes by comparing TCR nucleotide sequences with IMGT/GENE-DB human TR gene sequences. A later analysis assigned CDR3 sequences and most-parsimonious VDJ recombination scenarios with the TCRdist pipeline. A later analysis defined each TCR beta chain by its CDR3 amino acid sequence plus V-gene family, and excluded reads lacking a unique V-gene family. A later analysis removed 500 to 600 highly shared, low-generation-probability nucleotide sequences to deal with suspected cross-contamination and a sequencing artifact. In a later analysis, a clonal expansion index was calculated for each public chain from normalized within-repertoire ranks of inferred template counts. In a later analysis, generation probabilities were computed using a VDJ recombination model fitted to out-of-frame rearrangements, and the results were checked against IGoR. Hypergeometric tests were used in a later analysis to score TCR-TCR, TCR-HLA and TCR-CMV co-occurrence, with a repertoire-size bias correction applied to the TCR pairs. To estimate false discovery rates, a later analysis permuted the HLA or CMV assignments 20 times. In a later analysis, co-occurring TCRs were grouped using DBSCAN, and TCRdist sequence similarity was added for clustering within HLA-allele-positive subsets. Repertoires with fewer than 30,000 or more than 120,000 public chains were left out of co-occurrence clustering, as were about five repertoires with anomalous nucleotide sharing. TCRdb limited this immuneACCESS table to in-frame rearrangements with V and J called. A share of clones is missing; checked studies link under half to unresolved V genes, and the rest is unexplained. V and J calls and clone size come straight from that table; D and trimming were deduced from the DNA. Present in this sample are 35,000 to 45,000 clones, around 49% of which were seen just once. Together, the top ten hold 6.2% of the sample.

The germline V gene (reference sequence) sets CDR1 to LNHDA and CDR2 to SQIVND. The CDR3 starts with the cysteine, ends with the phenylalanine, and has 13 residues. Solely the CDR3 DNA is kept, with 39 bases framed from the first base. From V the trimming removes 3 bases and from J it removes 7 bases, while the gene matches leave 1 base of the junction unaccounted for. Comments on this clone: The antigen it binds to is not known. It has no much larger one-base neighbor in the sample; base qualities were not kept.

Sequencing used PBMCs. This TCR was sampled from a woman aged 40-49 years in good health and CMV-seropositive. The sequence links TRBV19 to TRBJ2-1, and TRBD1 aligns with 9 junction nucleotides. CDR3 protein: CASSIGQGNEQFF. Read as DNA, the sequence is TGTGCCAGTAGTATCGGACAGGGGAATGAGCAGTTCTTC.